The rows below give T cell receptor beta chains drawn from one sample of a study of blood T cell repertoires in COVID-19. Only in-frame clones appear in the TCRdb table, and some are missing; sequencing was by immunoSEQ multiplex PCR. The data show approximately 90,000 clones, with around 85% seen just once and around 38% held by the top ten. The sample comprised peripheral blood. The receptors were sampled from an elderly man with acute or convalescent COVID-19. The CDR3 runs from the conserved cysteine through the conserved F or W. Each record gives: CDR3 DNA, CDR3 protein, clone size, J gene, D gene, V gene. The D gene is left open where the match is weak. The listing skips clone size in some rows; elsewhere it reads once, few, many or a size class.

TGCGCCAGCAGCTTGTCAGGGGTTTCTGAAGCTTTCTTT,CASSLSGVSEAFF,-,TRBJ1-1,-,TRBV5-1
TGTGCCATCAGTGAGTCGGGACAATCCTCCATATATTTT,CAISESGQSSIYF,-,TRBJ1-3,-,TRBV10-3
TGTGCCAGTAGTATCCTAGTCAACGGGGAGCTGTTTTTT,CASSILVNGELFF,-,TRBJ2-2,-,TRBV19
TGTGCCAGCAGTCATCTAGCGGCCGAGCAGTACTTC,CASSHLAAEQYF,-,TRBJ2-7,TRBD2,TRBV28
TGTGCCAGCAGTTCTCTTCGCAGACTAGCGGACTCCTACAATGAGCAGTTCTTC,CASSSLRRLADSYNEQFF,-,TRBJ2-1,TRBD2,TRBV6-2/TRBV6-3
TGTGCCACCAGCAGAGATCCGGGTCTCCGGAACACTGAAGCTTTCTTT,CATSRDPGLRNTEAFF,-,TRBJ1-1,-,TRBV15
TGCGCCAGCAGCTGGACAGGGGAAGGCACAGATACGCAGTATTTT,CASSWTGEGTDTQYF,-,TRBJ2-3,TRBD1,TRBV5-1
TGTGCCAGCAGCGCAGCGGGAGCGAACACCGGGGAGCTGTTTTTT,CASSAAGANTGELFF,-,TRBJ2-2,TRBD2,TRBV9
TGTGCCAGCAGTGAAGCCCCAGGAGGAGGCTACACCTTC,CASSEAPGGGYTF,-,TRBJ1-2,-,TRBV6-1
TGTGCCAGCACACTTATGGGGAAGGGGGACAATGAGCAGTTCTTC,CASTLMGKGDNEQFF,-,TRBJ2-1,-,TRBV28
TGTGCCAGCAGCCCTGGGACTAGCGGGGTGGGCACAGATACGCAGTATTTT,CASSPGTSGVGTDTQYF,-,TRBJ2-3,TRBD2,TRBV11-3
TGCAGTGGTCTAGTTGGAGAGACCCAGTACTTC,CSGLVGETQYF,-,TRBJ2-5,-,TRBV20-1
TGCGCCAGCAGCTTGTATACAGATATCACTGAAGCTTTCTTT,CASSLYTDITEAFF,few,TRBJ1-1,-,TRBV5-1
TGTGCCAGCAGCCAAGGACAGGGGATCACCTATGGCTACACCTTC,CASSQGQGITYGYTF,-,TRBJ1-2,TRBD1,TRBV3-1/TRBV3-2
TGTGCCAGTAGTACGGGACAGGGTTATGGCTACACCTTC,CASSTGQGYGYTF,-,TRBJ1-2,TRBD1,TRBV19
TGCAGCGTTACCGGACAGCGGGAGTACCACGAGCAGTACTTC,CSVTGQREYHEQYF,-,TRBJ2-7,TRBD2,TRBV29-1
TGTGCCAGCAGTGACGCAGGGGCGGGCTACACCTTC,CASSDAGAGYTF,-,TRBJ1-2,-,TRBV6-1
TGTGCCAGCAGCAAAGGGCGCGAGGTTGACGAGCAGTACTTC,CASSKGREVDEQYF,-,TRBJ2-7,-,TRBV21-1
TGTGCCAGCAGTTCGTTTGAGGGTTCACCCCTCCACTTT,CASSSFEGSPLHF,-,TRBJ1-6,-,TRBV12-3/TRBV12-4
TGTGCCACCAGGGGCATGACTACTAGAGGTGGCTACACCTTC,CATRGMTTRGGYTF,-,TRBJ1-2,-,TRBV19
TGTGCCAGCGGACTAGCGGGCTACGAGCAGTACTTC,CASGLAGYEQYF,once,TRBJ2-7,TRBD2,TRBV6-5
TGTGCCAGCAGTAGACTAGCGGGAGGGGGTTCTGGGGCCAACGTCCTGACTTTC,CASSRLAGGGSGANVLTF,-,TRBJ2-6,TRBD2,TRBV6-4
TGTGCCAGCAGCCCCGTCACTAGCGGGAGTCCCGGGGAGCTGTTTTTT,CASSPVTSGSPGELFF,-,TRBJ2-2,TRBD2,TRBV7-3
TGTGCCAGCAGTTACTCAGGGGGCTATAACGAGCAGTACTTC,CASSYSGGYNEQYF,-,TRBJ2-7,TRBD1,TRBV6-2/TRBV6-3
TGTGCCAGCAGCTTGCTCGATACGCAGTATTTT,CASSLLDTQYF,-,TRBJ2-3,-,TRBV5-6
TGCAGCGTTGAGTTGGTGGGACATACCGACTTC,CSVELVGHTDF,-,TRBJ2-5,-,TRBV29-1
TGCAGTGCTAGTAGACTAGCGGGAGGGTTCAATGAGCAGTTCTTC,CSASRLAGGFNEQFF,-,TRBJ2-1,TRBD2,TRBV20-1
TGTGCCAGCAGCTTATCACTAGCGATCTCCTACAATGAGCAGTTCTTC,CASSLSLAISYNEQFF,-,TRBJ2-1,TRBD2,TRBV13
TGTGCCTGGAGTGTACTAGGGAGGGTTGGAGCTTTCTTT,CAWSVLGRVGAFF,-,TRBJ1-1,-,TRBV30
TGTGCCAGCTCAGAGGGGGGGACGGTTTACGAGCAGTACTTC,CASSEGGTVYEQYF,-,TRBJ2-7,-,TRBV28
TGTGCCAGCAGCTCAGGGACACGGAACACCGGGGAGCTGTTTTTT,CASSSGTRNTGELFF,once,TRBJ2-2,-,TRBV11-3
TGTGCCAGCAGCTCGGGACTAGCGGGAGCCCTCGGGGAGCTGTTTTTT,CASSSGLAGALGELFF,once,TRBJ2-2,TRBD2,TRBV7-3
TGTGCCAGCTCACCACAGCGGGAGTCACATGAGCAGTTCTTC,CASSPQRESHEQFF,-,TRBJ2-1,TRBD2,TRBV18
TGTGCCAGCAGCCCGAGACAGGGACTGAGGGGGGAGCTGTTTTTT,CASSPRQGLRGELFF,-,TRBJ2-2,-,TRBV7-8
TGTGCCAGCAGCTACGGACTAGCCAATACGCAGTATTTT,CASSYGLANTQYF,-,TRBJ2-3,TRBD2,TRBV11-3
TGCAGCGTTGGCCAGGGATCAAACTATGGCTACACCTTC,CSVGQGSNYGYTF,-,TRBJ1-2,-,TRBV29-1
TGTGCCAGCAGCTTAGGATTAGTAGTGGAGGGTGAGCAGTTCTTC,CASSLGLVVEGEQFF,-,TRBJ2-1,-,TRBV7-3
TGCGCCAGCAGCCAAGAAGCGGAGTCGGCGGGGGGTGAAAAACTGTTTTTT,CASSQEAESAGGEKLFF,-,TRBJ1-4,-,TRBV4-1
TGTGCCAGCAGTCCCCAGGACAGGTATGAGGCTGAAGCTTTCTTT,CASSPQDRYEAEAFF,-,TRBJ1-1,TRBD1,TRBV28